These 24 T cell receptor beta chains were sequenced from one sample in a study of T cell changes during pregnancy in multiple sclerosis. Here immunoSEQ multiplex PCR was the method, and the copy in TCRdb shows in-frame clones only, minus some. Of tens of thousands of clones in the sample, 92% are singletons; the top ten hold approximately 0.69%. The sequencing used CD4+ T cells from peripheral blood mononuclear cells, collected after pregnancy. Receptors were obtained from a female donor with multiple sclerosis, enrolled in a pregnancy study.

This clone has only one observation. This sequence joins TRBV5-1 and TRBJ2-5; 8 positions agree with TRBD1. This CDR3 has 14 residues. With 4 bases clipped from V and 3 bases from J, the junction kept 5 bases outside the gene matches. Germline V gene sequence: CDR1 SGHRS, CDR2 YFSETQ. CDR3 bases: TGCGCCAGCAGCCTGCCGACAGGGGAAGAGACCCAGTACTTC. This encodes CASSLPTGEETQYF.

This chain connects TRBV7-6 to TRBJ1-3, with a possible D match to TRBD1 (6 bases). The CDR3 has 16 amino acids. The V gene's germline CDR1 is SGHVS and CDR2 FNYEAQ. Trimming shortened V by 1 base and J by 0 bases, and 10 bases separated the two germline ends. The CDR3 sequence: CASSLGGLSSGNTIYF. Written as DNA, the CDR3 is TGTGCCAGCAGCTTAGGGGGGCTAAGCTCTGGAAACACCATATATTTT.

The chain recombines TRBV9 with TRBJ2-3; 7 bases match TRBD2. V trimming: 3 bases; J trimming: 3 bases; junction bases outside the gene matches: 4. This CDR3 is built from 14 residues. Germline CDR1 reads SGDLS; CDR2 reads YYNGEE. CDR3 DNA: TGTGCCAGCAGCGGTACTAGCGCGACAGATACGCAGTATTTT. It is translated as CASSGTSATDTQYF.

To note about this clone: This sample also contains other DNA sequences that code for the same CDR3. The chain couples TRBV30 to TRBJ1-2, with TRBD1 matching 7 bases. The trim removed 0 bases at V and 5 bases at J, leaving 6 bases unmatched. Germline assignment: CDR1 GTSNPN and CDR2 SVGIG (reference sequence). This CDR3 contains 14 residues. This chain's CDR3 is CAWSVGGGSYGYTF. As DNA, the CDR3 is TGTGCCTGGAGTGTCGGAGGGGGCTCGTATGGCTACACCTTC.

This clone came up a few times. This chain connects TRBV30 to TRBJ1-1; D is ambiguous. The CDR3 contains 11 residues. The V gene lost 7 bases and the J gene lost 6 bases, with 12 bases spanning the gap. Germline-derived CDR1 and CDR2 are GTSNPN and SVGIG (reference sequence). The CDR3 reads CASEGGSEAFF. CDR3 sequence (DNA): TGTGCCTCAGAGGGTGGCTCTGAAGCTTTCTTT.

The chain carries TRBV6-5 and TRBJ2-5; a possible D gene is TRBD1 (6 bases). This CDR3 contains 13 residues. Germline CDR1 MNHEY, CDR2 SVGAGI. V lost 2 bases, J lost 3 bases, and 7 bases lay in between. The CDR3 loop reads CASSYTGKETQYF. In DNA form, the CDR3 reads TGTGCCAGCAGTTACACAGGGAAAGAGACCCAGTACTTC.

The rearrangement links TRBV9 to TRBJ1-2, with TRBD1 identical over 9 bases. The CDR3 runs to 14 residues. V trimming: 4 bases; J trimming: 4 bases; junction bases outside the gene matches: 5. Germline V gives CDR1 SGDLS, CDR2 YYNGEE. CDR3 in amino acids: CASSTGQGLYGYTF. CDR3 DNA sequence: TGTGCCAGCAGCACGGGACAGGGCCTCTATGGCTACACCTTC.

The rearrangement links TRBV18 to TRBJ2-7; 7 bases fit TRBD2. The CDR3 extends over 16 amino acids. Germline loops: CDR1 KGHSH, CDR2 LQKENI. The V segment lost 4 bases and the J segment 0 bases; nucleotides outside the gene matches: 9. The DNA of the CDR3 is TGTGCCAGCTCACTACTAGCGCCGGGCCTCTCCTACGAGCAGTACTTC. Encoded protein: CASSLLAPGLSYEQYF.

The gene calls are TRBV6-1 and TRBJ2-5; a possible D gene is TRBD1 (5 bases). Trimming removed 6 bases at V and 5 bases at J, with 19 bases between. This CDR3 is built from 15 residues. Germline V gene data show CDR1 as MNHNS and CDR2 as SASEGT. CDR3 in DNA: TGTGCCAGCAGCTTGGTTTGGGGCGATGGGGAGACCCAGTACTTC. Encoded protein: CASSLVWGDGETQYF.

V gene TRBV18 combines with J gene TRBJ1-2; 7 positions match TRBD1. The junction had 8 bases not matched to a gene; V was cut back by 3 bases and J by 4 bases. Germline V gene lookup returns CDR1 KGHSH and CDR2 LQKENI. The CDR3 runs 15 residues. In DNA, the CDR3 is TGTGCCAGCTCACCCGGACAGGATGTGACCTATGGCTACACCTTC. It translates to CASSPGQDVTYGYTF.

The J gene is TRBJ1-1, the V gene TRBV6-6; D unclear. V was cut by 0 bases and J by 0 bases, with 8 bases left in between. The CDR3 spans 15 residues. Per the germline V gene, CDR1 is MNHNY and CDR2 is SVGAGI (reference sequence). The CDR3 reads CASSYSRAMNTEAFF. In nucleotides, the CDR3 is TGTGCCAGCAGTTACTCAAGAGCGATGAACACTGAAGCTTTCTTT.

The chain recombines TRBV5-1 with TRBJ2-2; TRBD2 matches 8 bases. The CDR3 runs 15 residues. Germline CDR1 and CDR2: SGHRS and YFSETQ. The junction had 6 bases not matched to a gene; V was cut back by 4 bases and J by 4 bases. The CDR3 DNA is TGCGCCAGCAGCCTGGGACTAGGCGGCACCGGGGAGCTGTTTTTT. The encoded protein is CASSLGLGGTGELFF.

The chain links TRBV5-6 to TRBJ1-2; 7 positions agree with TRBD1. The J segment lost 4 bases and the V segment lost 1 base, leaving 7 bases of the junction unmatched. The germline gives CDR1 SGHDT, CDR2 YYEEEE. The CDR3 sequence is 15 residues long. DNA of the CDR3: TGTGCCAGCAGCTTGTGGGGCGGACAGGTCTATGGCTACACCTTC. This translates into CASSLWGGQVYGYTF.

The V gene is TRBV19, the J gene TRBJ1-5; no reliable D call. The CDR3 covers 14 residues. V was pared by 2 bases and J by 0 bases, with 5 bases between. Germline CDR1 is LNHDA and CDR2 is SQIVND (reference sequence). The CDR3 protein is CASSIQFSNQPQHF. The CDR3 region has the DNA TGTGCCAGTAGTATACAGTTTAGCAATCAGCCCCAGCATTTT.

The gene calls are TRBV25-1 and TRBJ1-5, with D maybe TRBD1 (5 bases). The CDR3 runs 14 residues. V lost 4 bases and J lost 3, with 10 bases in between. Germline lookup yields CDR1 MGHDK and CDR2 SYGVNS. The CDR3 loop is CASSGQGNNQPQHF. The CDR3 DNA reads as TGTGCCAGCAGTGGTCAGGGTAACAATCAGCCCCAGCATTTT.

This clone was detected once. This sequence joins TRBV21-1 and TRBJ1-5; TRBD1 is the table's D call and was not checked against the DNA. TRBV21-1 is a recognized pseudogene. The CDR3 has 19 amino acids. CDR3 DNA: TGTGCCAGCAGCAAAAGTAGCCACAGGGTGGTTGATAGCAATCAGCCCCAGCATTTT. Amino acid sequence: CASSKSSHRVVDSNQPQHF.

This CDR3 reads CASSQETGGRETQYF. The CDR3 DNA sequence: TGCGCCAGCAGCCAAGAAACAGGGGGAAGGGAGACCCAGTACTTC. The chain couples TRBV4-1 to TRBJ2-5; 8 bases line up with TRBD1. The CDR3 is made up of 15 amino acids. In germline, CDR1 is MGHRA, CDR2 YSYEKL. Unmatched junction bases numbered 5, after V lost 0 bases and J lost 5 bases.

The chain links TRBV19 to TRBJ1-2, with unresolved D. Germline loops: CDR1 LNHDA, CDR2 SQIVND (reference sequence). V lost 7 bases and J lost 2, with 8 bases in between. The CDR3 extends over 12 amino acids. CDR3 coding DNA: TGTGCCAGTACGTACAGCAACTATGGCTACACCTTC. This gives the protein CASTYSNYGYTF.

The rearrangement links TRBV6-5 to TRBJ1-2; 7 nucleotides align to TRBD1. V lost 0 bases to trimming and J lost 7 bases; unmatched junction nucleotides: 5. The CDR3 runs to 14 residues. The germline CDR1 and CDR2 sequences are MNHEY and SVGAGI. Here the CDR3 DNA reads TGTGCCAGCAGTTACTCCGACAGGGCGGGTGGCTACACCTTC. Protein: CASSYSDRAGGYTF.

J is TRBJ1-6 and V is TRBV6-1; D gene ambiguous. Germline assignment: CDR1 MNHNS and CDR2 SASEGT. Deletions cut 2 bases from V and 9 bases from J, with 14 bases between. The CDR3 is 15 residues long. DNA for the CDR3: TGTGCCAGCAGTGAATCGGGATTTAGGGTTTCACCCCTCCACTTT. It specifies CASSESGFRVSPLHF.

This chain links TRBV6-1 with TRBJ1-5; weak D call: TRBD1 (5 bases). V was cut by 2 bases and J by 9 bases, with 8 bases left in between. In germline, CDR1 is MNHNS, CDR2 SASEGT. This CDR3 spans 12 amino acids. CDR3 sequence: CASSEQGRPQHF. The CDR3, as DNA: TGTGCCAGCAGTGAACAGGGCCGGCCCCAGCATTTT.

This sequence joins TRBV7-8 and TRBJ1-3; TRBD1 is a possible D gene (6 bases). There are 15 residues in the CDR3. In germline, CDR1 is SGHVS, CDR2 FQNEAQ. The germline V and J ends were trimmed by 4 bases and 4 bases, with 14 bases remaining between them. CDR3 amino acids: CASSYLGGSGNTIYF. DNA for the CDR3: TGTGCCAGCAGCTATCTTGGGGGCAGCGGAAACACCATATATTTT.

This clone showed up just once. The genes are TRBV6-5 and TRBJ1-1, with 10 bases that match TRBD1. Germline CDR1 is MNHEY and CDR2 is SVGAGI. The V and J ends lost 6 bases and 5 bases, in that order; junction bases with no gene match: 9. This CDR3 region has 15 residues. This CDR3 is CASSLETGGVTEAFF. The CDR3, as DNA: TGTGCCAGCAGCCTAGAGACAGGGGGCGTAACTGAAGCTTTCTTT.

The chain links TRBV6-6 to TRBJ1-2, with 8 bases lining up with TRBD1. With 6 bases clipped from V and 3 bases from J, the junction kept 0 bases outside the gene matches. In germline, CDR1 is MNHNY, CDR2 SVGAGI (reference sequence). The CDR3 has 12 amino acids. In DNA form, the CDR3 reads TGTGCCAGCAGACAGGGGGACTATGGCTACACCTTC. It codes for CASRQGDYGYTF.